This T cell receptor beta chain was retrieved from a study of shared clonotypes between healthy human individuals. For the study at large: Per donor, CD8 memory used one plate, CD8 naive used two, CD4 memory used three and CD4 naive used three.

The assay ran at deep level. The assay was immunoSEQ multiplex PCR, and TCRdb's table has in-frame clones only and misses some. The profile shows roughly 2,300,000 clones, roughly 90% of them singletons. Study-wide results and limits: Naive CD4 clonotype sharing across several donors was approximately 5.2%.

Germline assignment: CDR1 SGHRS and CDR2 YFSETQ. This CDR3 has 13 amino acids. The ends were cut back, 4 bases at V and 1 base at J, with 8 bases in the middle. As regards this clone: Its cognate antigen is unknown. The same CDR3 is also encoded by other DNA sequences in this sample.

Sequenced: naive CD4+ T cells from PBMCs. Stated subset: CD45RA+ positively selected. The rearrangement joins TRBV5-1 to TRBJ2-5; perhaps D is TRBD1 or TRBD2 (5 bases each). The TCR sequence derives from a man between 18 and 29 years old in good health. Some clones in this sample may be carry-over from other donors' samples. CDR3 bases: TGCGCCAGCAGCGCCGGGACCCAAGAGACCCAGTACTTC. It specifies CASSAGTQETQYF.